This TCR beta chain originates from a study of T cells in Graves' hyperthyroidism and ophthalmopathy. General study points: Ophthalmopathy, as predicted by the model, came a median about six months after the prediction.

The CDR3 loop spans 14 amino acids. The germline CDR1 and CDR2 sequences are DFQATT and SNEGSKA (reference sequence). The V gene lost 6 bases and the J gene lost 4 bases, with 19 bases spanning the gap. Authors of the study amplified TCR beta CDR3 regions from RNA transcripts. Initially, a first-round RT-PCR of the TCR CDR3 employed the HTBI primer set. TCRdb analysed the multiplex PCR reads with MiXCR anew, one entry per CDR3 protein. The profile covers around 420,000 distinct CDR3 sequences, with 15% to 19% appearing a single time and around 14% taken by the ten largest. Details on this clonotype: Its specificity is unknown.

Patients were aged 18 to 65, had disease duration under 2 months, and had newly diagnosed hyperthyroidism. The clonotype was recovered from a woman under 30 with Graves' hyperthyroidism. V is TRBV20-1 and J is TRBJ2-7; a weak D match, TRBD1 (6 bases). The sample comprised blood. CDR3 nucleotide sequence: TGCAGTGCCGAGACAGGCGAGGGGACATACGAGCAGTACTTC. This gives the protein CSAETGEGTYEQYF.